A selection of T cell receptor beta chains follows, all from one sample in a study of response to subunit inactivated influenza vaccine. MiXCR was run by TCRdb on the RT-PCR reads, yielding one entry per CDR3 protein. Of 400,000 to 650,000 distinct CDR3 sequences listed, under 8.5% are singletons. The material was PBMCs from blood, obtained around 25 months after vaccination. The source is a man in his fifties or sixties who received an inactivated influenza vaccine. Each CDR3 is given without its conserved first and last residue. The order of the fields is clone size, V gene, CDR3 length, CDR3 protein. Expanded clones get a size class; other rows say once, few or many, or leave the size out.

clone size: many; V gene: TRBV7-2; CDR3 length: 13; CDR3 protein: ASSPDRGRGTEAF
clone size: -; V gene: TRBV6-9; CDR3 length: 10; CDR3 protein: ASPLAGNEQY
clone size: -; V gene: TRBV12-3/TRBV12-4; CDR3 length: 12; CDR3 protein: ASSQLTSYNEQF
clone size: few; V gene: TRBV4-3; CDR3 length: 11; CDR3 protein: ASSQGGRSEQY
clone size: few; V gene: TRBV7-6; CDR3 length: 11; CDR3 protein: ASSAGQLYEQY
clone size: many; V gene: TRBV15; CDR3 length: 13; CDR3 protein: ATSRDKGNNEKLF
clone size: few; V gene: TRBV5-1; CDR3 length: 13; CDR3 protein: ASSPRGLDNEKLF
clone size: few; V gene: TRBV6-4; CDR3 length: 12; CDR3 protein: ASSERTGSEKLF
clone size: many; V gene: TRBV29-1; CDR3 length: 9; CDR3 protein: SVDSYNEQF
clone size: few; V gene: TRBV12-3/TRBV12-4; CDR3 length: 12; CDR3 protein: ASNPSGAYNEQF
clone size: few; V gene: TRBV3-1; CDR3 length: 13; CDR3 protein: ASSPLYEGDSPLH
clone size: few; V gene: TRBV20-1; CDR3 length: 13; CDR3 protein: SARAPGLSSYEQY
clone size: -; V gene: TRBV4-2; CDR3 length: 12; CDR3 protein: ASSRARDQETQY